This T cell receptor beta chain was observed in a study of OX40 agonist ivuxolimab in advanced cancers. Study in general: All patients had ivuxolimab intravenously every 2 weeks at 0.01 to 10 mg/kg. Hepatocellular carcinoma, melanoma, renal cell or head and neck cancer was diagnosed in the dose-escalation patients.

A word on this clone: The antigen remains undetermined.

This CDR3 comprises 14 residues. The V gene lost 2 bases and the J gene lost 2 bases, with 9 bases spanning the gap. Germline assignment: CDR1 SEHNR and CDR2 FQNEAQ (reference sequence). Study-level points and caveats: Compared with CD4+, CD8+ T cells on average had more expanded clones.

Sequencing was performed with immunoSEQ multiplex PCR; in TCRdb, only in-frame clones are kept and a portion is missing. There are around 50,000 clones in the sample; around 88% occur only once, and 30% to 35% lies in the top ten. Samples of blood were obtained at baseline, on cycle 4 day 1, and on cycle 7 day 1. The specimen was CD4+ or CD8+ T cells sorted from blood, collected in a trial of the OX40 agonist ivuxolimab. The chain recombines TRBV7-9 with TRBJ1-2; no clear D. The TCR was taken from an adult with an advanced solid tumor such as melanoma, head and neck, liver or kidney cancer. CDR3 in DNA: TGTGCCAGCAGCTTATCAATGATCAACTATGGCTACACCTTC. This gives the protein CASSLSMINYGYTF.